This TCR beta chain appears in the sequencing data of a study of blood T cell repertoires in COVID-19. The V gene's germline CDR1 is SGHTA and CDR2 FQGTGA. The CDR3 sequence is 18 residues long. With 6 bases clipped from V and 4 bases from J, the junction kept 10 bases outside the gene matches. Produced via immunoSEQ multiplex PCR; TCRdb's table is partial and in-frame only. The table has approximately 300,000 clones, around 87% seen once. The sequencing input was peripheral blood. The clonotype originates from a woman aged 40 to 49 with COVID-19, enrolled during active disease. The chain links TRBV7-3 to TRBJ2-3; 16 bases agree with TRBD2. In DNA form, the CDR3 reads TGTGCCAGCAGGTTCCTCGCGGGGACTAGCGGGGGGGCAGATACGCAGTATTTT. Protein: CASRFLAGTSGGADTQYF. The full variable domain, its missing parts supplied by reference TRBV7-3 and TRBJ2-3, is GAGVSQTPSNKVTEKGKYVELRCDPISGHTALYWYRQSLGQGPEFLIYFQGTGAADDSGLPNDRFFAVRPEGSVSTLKIQRTERGDSAVYLCASRFLAGTSGGADTQYFGPGTRLTVL.